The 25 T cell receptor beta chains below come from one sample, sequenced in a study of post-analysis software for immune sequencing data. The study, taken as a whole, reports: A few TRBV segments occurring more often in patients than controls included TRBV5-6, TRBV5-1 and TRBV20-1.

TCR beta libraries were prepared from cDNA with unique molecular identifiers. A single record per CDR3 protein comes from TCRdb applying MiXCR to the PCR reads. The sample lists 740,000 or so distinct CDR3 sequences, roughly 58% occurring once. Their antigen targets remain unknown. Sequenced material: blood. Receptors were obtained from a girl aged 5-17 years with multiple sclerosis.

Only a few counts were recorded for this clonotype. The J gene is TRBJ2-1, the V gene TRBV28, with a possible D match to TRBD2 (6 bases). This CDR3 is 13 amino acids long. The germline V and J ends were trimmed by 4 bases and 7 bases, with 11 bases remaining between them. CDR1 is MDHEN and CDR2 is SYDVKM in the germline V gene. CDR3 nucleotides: TGTGCCAGCAGTTCGGCAGGAGGGAATGAGCAGTTCTTC. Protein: CASSSAGGNEQFF.

The CDR3 loop reads CASSEVISYGYTF. The CDR3 DNA reads as TGTGCCAGCAGTGAAGTTATAAGCTATGGCTACACCTTC. V usage is TRBV2 and J usage is TRBJ1-2; D is unresolved. Trimming pared 1 base from V and 4 bases from J, leaving 7 bases between. This CDR3 region has 13 residues. Germline CDR1 and CDR2: SNHLY and FYNNEI.

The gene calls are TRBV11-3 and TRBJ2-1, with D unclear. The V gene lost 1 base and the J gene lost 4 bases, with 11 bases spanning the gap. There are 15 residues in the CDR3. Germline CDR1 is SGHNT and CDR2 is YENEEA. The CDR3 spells CASSLAGEPYNEQFF. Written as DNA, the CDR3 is TGTGCCAGCAGCTTAGCGGGCGAACCATACAATGAGCAGTTCTTC.

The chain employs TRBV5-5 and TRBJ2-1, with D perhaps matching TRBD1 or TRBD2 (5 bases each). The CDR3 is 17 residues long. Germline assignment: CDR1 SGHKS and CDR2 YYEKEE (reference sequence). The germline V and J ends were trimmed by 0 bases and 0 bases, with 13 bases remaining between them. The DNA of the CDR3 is TGTGCCAGCAGCTTGGACGGGGTTAGGGGCTCCTACAATGAGCAGTTCTTC. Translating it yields CASSLDGVRGSYNEQFF. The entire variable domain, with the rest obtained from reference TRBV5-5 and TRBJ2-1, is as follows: DAGVTQSPTHLIKTRGQQVTLRCSPISGHKSVSWYQQVLGQGPQFIFQYYEKEERGRGNFPDRFSARQFPNYSSELNVNALLLGDSALYLCASSLDGVRGSYNEQFFGPGTRLTVL.

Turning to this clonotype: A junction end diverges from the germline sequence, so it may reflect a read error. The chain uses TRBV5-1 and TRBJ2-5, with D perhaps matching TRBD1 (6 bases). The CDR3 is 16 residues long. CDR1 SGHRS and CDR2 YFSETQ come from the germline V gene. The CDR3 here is CANSMRPRDNTAEQYF. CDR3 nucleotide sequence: TGCGCCAACAGCATGCGACCCCGGGACAACACTGCGGAGCAGTACTTC.

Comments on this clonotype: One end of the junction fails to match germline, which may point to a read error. CDR3 sequence reads: CACSLGTGGRETQYF. CDR3 nucleotides: TGTGCCTGCAGTTTGGGGACAGGGGGCCGAGAGACCCAGTACTTC. The V gene is TRBV2, the J gene TRBJ2-5; 12 nucleotides agree with TRBD1. Germline lookup yields CDR1 SNHLY and CDR2 FYNNEI. The CDR3 loop spans 15 amino acids.

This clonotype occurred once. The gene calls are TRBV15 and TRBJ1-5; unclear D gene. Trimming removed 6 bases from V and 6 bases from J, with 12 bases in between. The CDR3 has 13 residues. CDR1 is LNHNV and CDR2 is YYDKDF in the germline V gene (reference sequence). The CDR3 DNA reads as TGTGCCACCAGTCCTACCCTGGGTCAGCCCCAGCATTTT. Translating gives CATSPTLGQPQHF.

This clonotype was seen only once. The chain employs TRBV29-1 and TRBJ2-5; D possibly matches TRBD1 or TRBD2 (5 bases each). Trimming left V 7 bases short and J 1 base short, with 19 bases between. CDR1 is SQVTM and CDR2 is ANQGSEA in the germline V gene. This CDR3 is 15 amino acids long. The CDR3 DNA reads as TGCAGCGGGTCACCGGGACCGAATATCCAAGAGACCCAGTACTTC. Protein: CSGSPGPNIQETQYF. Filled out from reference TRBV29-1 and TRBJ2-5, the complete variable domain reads SAVISQKPSRDICQRGTSLTIQCQVDSQVTMMFWYRQQPGQSLTLIATANQGSEATYESGFVIDKFPISRPNLTFSTLTVSNMSPEDSSIYLCSGSPGPNIQETQYFGPGTRLLVL.

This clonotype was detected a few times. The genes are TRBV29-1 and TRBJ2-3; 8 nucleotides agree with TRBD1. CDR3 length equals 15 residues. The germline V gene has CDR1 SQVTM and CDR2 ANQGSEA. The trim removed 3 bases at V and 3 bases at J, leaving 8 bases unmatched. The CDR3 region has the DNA TGCAGCGTTGAGGGCGTCAGGGGGCGAACAGATACGCAGTATTTT. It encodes CSVEGVRGRTDTQYF.

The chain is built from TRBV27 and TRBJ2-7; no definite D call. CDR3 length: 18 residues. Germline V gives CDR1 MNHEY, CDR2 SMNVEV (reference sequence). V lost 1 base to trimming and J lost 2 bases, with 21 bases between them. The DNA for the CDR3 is TGTGCCAGCAGTTTATTTGCAACAGTGGATGGTCCTCCCTACGAGCAGTACTTC. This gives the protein CASSLFATVDGPPYEQYF.

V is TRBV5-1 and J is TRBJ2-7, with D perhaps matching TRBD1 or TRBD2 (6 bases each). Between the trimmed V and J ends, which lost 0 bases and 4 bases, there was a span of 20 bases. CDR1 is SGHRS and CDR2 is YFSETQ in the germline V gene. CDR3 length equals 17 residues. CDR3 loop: CASSLVGGPAMYYEQYF. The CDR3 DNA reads TGCGCCAGCAGCTTGGTGGGGGGCCCCGCTATGTATTACGAGCAGTACTTC.

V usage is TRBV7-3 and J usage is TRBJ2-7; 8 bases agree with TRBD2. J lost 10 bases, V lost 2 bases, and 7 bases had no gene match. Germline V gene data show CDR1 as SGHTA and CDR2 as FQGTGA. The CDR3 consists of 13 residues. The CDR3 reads CASSLAGGRGQYF. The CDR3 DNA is TGTGCCAGCAGCTTAGCGGGGGGACGCGGTCAGTACTTC.

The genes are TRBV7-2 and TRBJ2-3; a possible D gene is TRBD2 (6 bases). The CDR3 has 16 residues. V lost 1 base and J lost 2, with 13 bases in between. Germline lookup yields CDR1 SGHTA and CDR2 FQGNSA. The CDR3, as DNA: TGTGCCAGCAGCTTAGGTTGGCGGGGATACACAGATACGCAGTATTTT. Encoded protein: CASSLGWRGYTDTQYF.

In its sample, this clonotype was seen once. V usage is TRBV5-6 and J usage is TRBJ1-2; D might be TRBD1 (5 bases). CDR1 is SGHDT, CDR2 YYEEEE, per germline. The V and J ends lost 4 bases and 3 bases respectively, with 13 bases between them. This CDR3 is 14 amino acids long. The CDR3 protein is CASSHYRTYYGYTF. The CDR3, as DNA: TGTGCCAGCAGCCATTACAGGACGTACTATGGCTACACCTTC.

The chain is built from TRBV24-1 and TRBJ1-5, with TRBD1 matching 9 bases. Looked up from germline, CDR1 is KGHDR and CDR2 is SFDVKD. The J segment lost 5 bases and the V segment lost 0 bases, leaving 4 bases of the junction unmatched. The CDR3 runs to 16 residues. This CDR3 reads CATSDLPGQGHQPQHF. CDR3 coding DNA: TGTGCCACCAGTGATTTGCCGGGACAGGGACATCAGCCCCAGCATTTT.

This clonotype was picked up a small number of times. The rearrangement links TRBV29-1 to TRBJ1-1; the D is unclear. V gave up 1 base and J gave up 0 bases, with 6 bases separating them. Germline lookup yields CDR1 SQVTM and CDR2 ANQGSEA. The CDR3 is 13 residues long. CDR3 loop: CSVEGRMNTEAFF. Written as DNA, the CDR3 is TGCAGCGTTGAAGGCAGAATGAACACTGAAGCTTTCTTT.

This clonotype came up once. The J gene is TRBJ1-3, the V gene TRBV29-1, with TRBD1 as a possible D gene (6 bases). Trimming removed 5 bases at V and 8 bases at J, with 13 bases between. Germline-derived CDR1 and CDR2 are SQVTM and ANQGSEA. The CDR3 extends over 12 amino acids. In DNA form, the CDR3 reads TGCAGCGTTCAAACAGGGACCCACACCATATATTTT. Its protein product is CSVQTGTHTIYF.

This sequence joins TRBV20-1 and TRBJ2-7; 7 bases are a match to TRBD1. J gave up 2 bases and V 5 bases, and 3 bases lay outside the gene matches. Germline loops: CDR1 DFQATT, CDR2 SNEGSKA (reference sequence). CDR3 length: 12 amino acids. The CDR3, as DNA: TGCAGTGCTTCGGACAGGACCTACGAGCAGTACTTC. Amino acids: CSASDRTYEQYF.

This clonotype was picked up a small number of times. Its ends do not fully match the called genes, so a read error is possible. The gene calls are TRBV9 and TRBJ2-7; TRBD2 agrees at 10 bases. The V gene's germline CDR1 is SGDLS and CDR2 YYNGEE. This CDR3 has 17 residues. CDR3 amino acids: CACSVAGAGGPPYEQYF. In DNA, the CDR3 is TGTGCCTGCAGCGTAGCTGGAGCGGGAGGGCCGCCCTACGAGCAGTACTTC.

CDR3 bases: TGCAGTTCAATACAGGGGGATAGCAATCAGCCCCAGCATTTT. Protein product: CSSIQGDSNQPQHF. The V call is TRBV20-1, the J call TRBJ1-5, with TRBD1 identical over 8 bases. CDR3 size: 14 residues. Germline CDR1 DFQATT, CDR2 SNEGSKA (reference sequence). The V and J ends lost 8 bases and 0 bases, in that order; junction bases with no gene match: 6.

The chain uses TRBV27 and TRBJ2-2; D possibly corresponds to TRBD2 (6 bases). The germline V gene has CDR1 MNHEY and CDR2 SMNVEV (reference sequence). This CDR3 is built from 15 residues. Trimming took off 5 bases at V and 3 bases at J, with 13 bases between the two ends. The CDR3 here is CASSLREFDTGELFF. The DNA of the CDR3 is TGTGCCAGCAGTCTTCGGGAGTTTGACACCGGGGAGCTGTTTTTT.

CDR3 sequence reads: CASSRGRGSAFF. In DNA, the CDR3 is TGCGCCAGCAGCCGGGGGCGGGGATCAGCTTTCTTT. This sequence joins TRBV5-1 and TRBJ1-1; TRBD1 is a possible D gene (6 bases). Germline V CDR1 and CDR2: SGHRS, YFSETQ. CDR3 length: 12 amino acids. V gave up 4 bases and J gave up 10 bases, with 14 bases separating them. Variable domain in full (rest from reference TRBV5-1 and TRBJ1-1): KAGVTQTPRYLIKTRGQQVTLSCSPISGHRSVSWYQQTPGQGLQFLFEYFSETQRNKGNFPGRFSGRQFSNSRSEMNVSTLELGDSALYLCASSRGRGSAFFGQGTRLTVV.

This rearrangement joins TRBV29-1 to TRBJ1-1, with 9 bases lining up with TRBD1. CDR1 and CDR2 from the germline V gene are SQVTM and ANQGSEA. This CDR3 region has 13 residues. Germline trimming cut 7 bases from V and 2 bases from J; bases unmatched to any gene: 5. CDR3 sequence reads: CSGNRGLNTEAFF. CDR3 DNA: TGCAGCGGGAACAGGGGGCTCAACACTGAAGCTTTCTTT.

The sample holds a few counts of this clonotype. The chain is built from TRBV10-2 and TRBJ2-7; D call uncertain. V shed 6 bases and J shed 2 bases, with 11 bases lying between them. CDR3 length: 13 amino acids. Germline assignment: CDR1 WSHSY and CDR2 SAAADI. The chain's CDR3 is CASSPGIPYEQYF. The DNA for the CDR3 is TGCGCCAGCAGCCCTGGAATCCCCTACGAGCAGTACTTC.

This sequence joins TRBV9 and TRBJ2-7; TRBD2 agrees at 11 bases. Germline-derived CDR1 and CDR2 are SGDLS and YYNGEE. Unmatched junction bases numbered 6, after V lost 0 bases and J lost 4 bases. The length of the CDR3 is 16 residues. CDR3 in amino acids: CASSVDLLAGDYEQYF. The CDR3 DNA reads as TGTGCCAGCAGCGTAGATCTACTAGCGGGAGATTACGAGCAGTACTTC.